The clone carrying this T cell receptor (beta chain) was observed once. Its specificity is not known. The table came from immunoSEQ multiplex PCR; TCRdb's copy has only in-frame clones and leaves some out. The profile shows several thousand clones, 65% of them singletons. This sample stems from a study of CD8 T cell repertoires and HIV-1 epitope variants. Study at large: Controls were a CMV, EBV and flu pool, Ebola AY9, and no peptide. Findings and limits, study-wide: Beta chains alone show antigen proliferation, not cytokine profile or function.

The V end was cut by 1 base, the J end by 4 bases, with 15 bases between. CDR3 length equals 15 residues. Germline loops: CDR1 SGHNT, CDR2 YYREEE (reference sequence). The material sequenced was cultured CD8+ T cells derived from PBMCs. The clonotype was recovered from a male donor with HIV. The gene calls are TRBV5-4 and TRBJ2-7; a weak D match, TRBD1 (5 bases). This chain's CDR3 is CASSLRTTSEYEQYF. As DNA, the CDR3 is TGTGCCAGCAGCTTGAGGACAACCTCGGAGTACGAGCAGTACTTC.